This T cell receptor (beta chain) comes out of a study of metastatic and nonmetastatic thyroid tumors. About the study: Blood and tumor or nodule tissue repertoires from malignant and benign thyroid patients were compared.

The CDR3 covers 15 residues. V lost 8 bases to trimming and J lost 3 bases, with 19 bases between them. CDR1 and CDR2 from the germline V gene are SEHNR and FQNEAQ (reference sequence). Original handling: The study's classifier, a distant-metastasis tool for papillary thyroid cancer, was built using CDR3 differences across clinicopathological groups. TCRdb re-called the PCR reads through MiXCR. Clone size and V and J calls follow TCRdb, not the original study. The table has around 23,000 clones, around a fifth seen once. This clone was seen a few times. Until they underwent thyroid surgery, no patient had received any treatment.

Sample: tumor tissue. V is TRBV7-9 and J is TRBJ1-1, with a tentative D call TRBD1 (6 bases). The TCR was taken from a female donor with papillary thyroid cancer or a benign thyroid nodule (not recorded which). Some clones in this sample may be carry-over from other donors' samples. CDR3 protein: CASRLGDIVDTEAFF. The CDR3 DNA follows: TGTGCCAGCCGCCTGGGGGACATCGTCGACACTGAAGCTTTCTTT. Together with reference TRBV7-9 and TRBJ1-1, the CDR3 gives the full variable domain: DTGVSQNPRHKITKRGQNVTFRCDPISEHNRLYWYRQTLGQGPEFLTYFQNEAQLEKSRLLSDRFSAERPKGSFSTLEIQRTEQGDSAMYLCASRLGDIVDTEAFFGQGTRLTVV.